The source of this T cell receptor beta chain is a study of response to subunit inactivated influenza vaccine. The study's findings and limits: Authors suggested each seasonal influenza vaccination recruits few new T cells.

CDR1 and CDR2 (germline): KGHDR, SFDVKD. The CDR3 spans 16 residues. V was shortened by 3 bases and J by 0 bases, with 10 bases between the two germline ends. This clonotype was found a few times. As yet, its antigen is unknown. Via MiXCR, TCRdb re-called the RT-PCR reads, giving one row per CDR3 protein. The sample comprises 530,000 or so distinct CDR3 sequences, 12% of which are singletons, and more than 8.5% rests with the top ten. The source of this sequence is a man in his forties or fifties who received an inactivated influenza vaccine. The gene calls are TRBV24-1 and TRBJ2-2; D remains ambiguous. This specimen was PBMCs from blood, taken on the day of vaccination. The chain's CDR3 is CATSDRVGANTGELFF. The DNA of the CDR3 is TGTGCCACCAGTGATCGGGTCGGAGCGAACACCGGGGAGCTGTTTTTT.